These 22 T cell receptor beta chains came from one sample sequenced in a study of glioma-infiltrating T cells. Amplification of TCR alpha and beta CDR3 regions from RNA used iRepertoire nested multiplex PCR. MiXCR, run by TCRdb on the multiplex PCR reads, gives a single entry per CDR3 protein. The sample contains roughly 100,000 distinct CDR3 sequences, 25% to 35% of which appear only once. Sequenced material: glioma tissue, nonneoplastic brain tissue, or PBMCs (not recorded which). The receptors shown here come from a human donor with low-grade glioma or glioblastoma, undergoing nonglioma brain surgery, or in good health (not recorded which).

The table lists this clonotype with many counts. This sequence joins TRBV20-1 and TRBJ1-1; D gene ambiguous. Trimming removed 1 base at V and 1 base at J, with 10 bases between. Germline values: CDR1 DFQATT, CDR2 SNEGSKA (reference sequence). The CDR3 covers 14 residues. The CDR3 is CSARGLTRNTEAFF. DNA of the CDR3: TGCAGTGCTAGAGGCCTAACGAGGAACACTGAAGCTTTCTTT.

This chain links TRBV12-3 or TRBV12-4 with TRBJ1-5; no clear D. V dropped 2 bases and J dropped 5 bases, with 7 bases sitting between them. CDR3 length equals 13 residues. CDR3 region: CASSLKVHQPQHF. CDR3 DNA sequence: TGTGCCAGCAGTTTAAAGGTCCATCAGCCCCAGCATTTT.

A note on this clonotype: Possible read error: a much larger clone is one base away. The CDR3 does not end in the conserved phenylalanine or tryptophan, so this is likely a read error. CDR3 amino acids: CASTDRDHGYTL. The CDR3 nucleotides read TGTGCCAGCACGGACAGGGACCATGGCTACACCCTC. The chain combines TRBV28 with TRBJ1-2, with 8 bases identical to TRBD1. The CDR3 runs to 12 residues. V lost 7 bases to trimming and J lost 6 bases; unmatched junction nucleotides: 4. CDR1 MDHEN and CDR2 SYDVKM come from the germline V gene.

This clonotype was observed a handful of times. V usage is TRBV4-3 and J usage is TRBJ2-1; the D gene is possibly TRBD1 (5 bases). Trimming left V 3 bases short and J 7 bases short, with 13 bases between. The CDR3 is 14 amino acids. Germline CDR1 and CDR2: LGHNA and YSLEER. The CDR3 region is CASSHRGRGNEQFF. The CDR3 DNA reads TGCGCCAGCAGCCACCGAGGTAGGGGAAATGAGCAGTTCTTC.

This clonotype was observed at least ten times. The chain employs TRBV14 and TRBJ2-7, with TRBD1 identical over 8 bases. CDR3 length: 15 residues. Germline CDR1 and CDR2: SGHDN and FVKESK. The trim removed 1 base at V and 6 bases at J, leaving 8 bases unmatched. The CDR3 DNA is TGTGCCAGCAGCCAAGGGGGGACAGGTCGCCTCGAGCAGTACTTC. As protein: CASSQGGTGRLEQYF. The whole variable domain, filled in from reference TRBV14 and TRBJ2-7, reads EAGVTQFPSHSVIEKGQTVTLRCDPISGHDNLYWYRRVMGKEIKFLLHFVKESKQDESGMPNNRFLAERTGGTYSTLKVQPAELEDSGVYFCASSQGGTGRLEQYFGPGTRLTVT.

Note on this clonotype: Sequence at one end of the junction differs from germline and may be a read error. The genes are TRBV14 and TRBJ1-1; D may be TRBD1 (5 bases). The CDR3 runs 16 residues. Germline CDR1 reads SGHDN; CDR2 reads FVKESK. Written as DNA, the CDR3 is TGTGCCTGCAGCCAAGAGTGGGGCAGGATAAACACTGAAGCTTTCTTT. This codes for CACSQEWGRINTEAFF. The complete variable domain, with remaining parts taken from reference TRBV14 and TRBJ1-1, reads EAGVTQFPSHSVIEKGQTVTLRCDPISGHDNLYWYRRVMGKEIKFLLHFVKESKQDESGMPNNRFLAERTGGTYSTLKVQPAELEDSGVYFCACSQEWGRINTEAFFGQGTRLTVV.

The gene calls are TRBV12-3 or TRBV12-4 and TRBJ2-1, with 9 bases aligning to TRBD1. V gave up 0 bases and J gave up 8 bases; unmatched junction bases: 8. The CDR3 loop spans 16 amino acids. The CDR3 reads CASSLAGQGSEDEQFF. CDR3 nucleotides: TGTGCCAGCAGTTTAGCTGGACAGGGGAGTGAGGATGAGCAGTTCTTC.

Details on this clonotype: Given a much more abundant clone one base away, this may be a read error. V and J are TRBV4-2 and TRBJ2-1, with TRBD2 matching 11 bases. CDR1 and CDR2 (germline): LGHNA, YNFKEQ. This CDR3 is built from 15 residues. The chain's CDR3 is CASSFTSGGNNEQLF. The CDR3, as DNA: TGTGCCAGCAGCTTCACTAGCGGGGGTAACAATGAGCAGCTCTTC.

This clonotype occurred a few times. The CDR3 region is CASSTGQGGNIQYF. The DNA for the CDR3 is TGTGCCAGCAGTACCGGACAGGGTGGAAACATTCAGTACTTC. The J gene is TRBJ2-4, the V gene TRBV7-8; TRBD1 agrees at 8 bases. From germline, CDR1 is SGHVS and CDR2 FQNEAQ. V lost 6 bases and J lost 6; bases outside the gene matches: 7. The CDR3 contains 14 residues.

The chain couples TRBV2 to TRBJ1-5; 9 positions agree with TRBD1. V dropped 6 bases and J dropped 6; count of bases not matched to a gene: 3. Germline V gene lookup returns CDR1 SNHLY and CDR2 FYNNEI. The CDR3 extends over 13 amino acids. The CDR3 loop reads CASRGDRAQPQHF. The CDR3 nucleotides read TGTGCCAGCAGGGGGGACAGGGCTCAGCCCCAGCATTTT.

V and J are TRBV11-2 and TRBJ1-1; D might be TRBD1 (6 bases). Germline loops: CDR1 SGHAT, CDR2 FQNNGV. V shed 5 bases and J shed 11 bases, with 12 bases lying between them. The CDR3 consists of 11 residues. This CDR3 is CASSSRTAAFF. In nucleotides, the CDR3 is TGTGCCAGCAGCAGCAGGACAGCTGCTTTCTTT. Looking up the rest from reference TRBV11-2 and TRBJ1-1 gives the full variable domain: EAGVAQSPRYKIIEKRQSVAFWCNPISGHATLYWYQQILGQGPKLLIQFQNNGVVDDSQLPKDRFSAERLKGVDSTLKIQPAKLEDSAVYLCASSSRTAAFFGQGTRLTVV.

The J gene is TRBJ2-1, the V gene TRBV7-2; possibly TRBD2 for D (6 bases). The CDR3 covers 15 residues. Germline V gene lookup returns CDR1 SGHTA and CDR2 FQGNSA. V was cut by 5 bases and J by 3 bases, with 14 bases left in between. This CDR3 reads CASSATREVYNEQFF. CDR3 DNA sequence: TGTGCCAGCAGCGCGACTAGGGAAGTCTACAATGAGCAGTTCTTC.

V gene TRBV5-1 combines with J gene TRBJ1-3, with TRBD1 as a possible D gene (5 bases). Per germline, CDR1 SGHRS and CDR2 YFSETQ. Trimming cost V 4 bases and J 0 bases, with 14 bases left between them. This CDR3 is 16 amino acids long. In DNA form, the CDR3 reads TGCGCCAGCAGCAACTCACTAGACAGCTCTGGAAACACCATATATTTT. Translating gives CASSNSLDSSGNTIYF.

As for this clonotype: Its ends do not fully match the called genes, so a read error is possible. The genes are TRBV12-3 or TRBV12-4 and TRBJ1-2; 10 positions agree with TRBD1. The CDR3 runs 13 residues. CDR3 sequence reads: CVSTPGQGFSYTF. DNA of the CDR3: TGTGTCAGCACCCCGGGACAGGGGTTTAGCTACACCTTC.

Only a few counts were recorded for this clonotype. This chain uses TRBV20-1 with TRBJ1-2, with 9 bases matching TRBD1. After removal of 2 bases from V and 6 bases from J, the junction contained 4 bases not matched to a gene. The CDR3 has 13 residues. Germline V lookup: CDR1 DFQATT, CDR2 SNEGSKA (reference sequence). The CDR3 here is CSARRQGVDGYTF. The CDR3 region has the DNA TGCAGTGCTAGACGACAGGGGGTCGATGGCTACACCTTC.

On this clonotype: With a much larger clone just one base away, this may be a read error. This sequence joins TRBV7-2 and TRBJ1-2, with D uncertain. Trimming shortened V by 8 bases and J by 4 bases, and 17 bases separated the two germline ends. In germline, CDR1 is SGHTA, CDR2 FQGNSA. This CDR3 region has 14 residues. CDR3 nucleotides: TGTGCCAGCTTGCCTCCCGGGAACATCTATGGCTACACCTTC. Encoded protein: CASLPPGNIYGYTF.

Concerning this clonotype itself: This may be a read error, as it is one base from a much larger clone. This chain joins TRBV19 and TRBJ1-1; no reliable D call. The CDR3 sequence is 15 residues long. The V and J ends lost 5 bases and 5 bases respectively, with 18 bases between them. Germline V CDR1 and CDR2: LNHDA, SQIVND (reference sequence). Here the CDR3 DNA reads TGTGCCAGTAGTCCCCAGACCTCCATGAGGACTGAAGCTTTCTTT. Residues: CASSPQTSMRTEAFF.

At least ten counts were recorded for this clonotype. The genes are TRBV4-3 and TRBJ1-5; D gene ambiguous. Trimming took 0 bases from V and 4 from J, leaving 10 bases between them. This CDR3 comprises 15 residues. From germline, CDR1 is LGHNA and CDR2 YSLEER. CDR3 loop: CASSQDRQANQPQHF. CDR3 DNA: TGCGCCAGCAGCCAAGATCGGCAGGCAAATCAGCCCCAGCATTTT.

This clonotype was counted ten times or more. This rearrangement joins TRBV7-9 to TRBJ1-1; D gene ambiguous. The V gene's germline CDR1 is SEHNR and CDR2 FQNEAQ (reference sequence). This CDR3 has 13 amino acids. The V end was cut by 0 bases, the J end by 2 bases, with 4 bases between. The CDR3 bases are TGTGCCAGCAGCTTAGCGATAAACACTGAAGCTTTCTTT. Translation gives CASSLAINTEAFF.

J is TRBJ2-3 and V is TRBV7-9; D possibly uses TRBD1 or TRBD2 (6 bases each). Germline values: CDR1 SEHNR, CDR2 FQNEAQ (reference sequence). V lost 9 bases and J 4 bases, leaving 14 bases between the germline ends. The CDR3 loop spans 13 amino acids. DNA of the CDR3: TGTGCCAGTAGGGGGGCCGGGGCAGATACGCAGTATTTT. Translation: CASRGAGADTQYF.

This chain links TRBV5-1 with TRBJ2-1, with 13 bases that match TRBD2. This CDR3 is built from 16 residues. Germline CDR1 is SGHRS and CDR2 is YFSETQ. The trim removed 4 bases at V and 6 bases at J, leaving 7 bases unmatched. In nucleotides, the CDR3 is TGCGCCAGCAGCGCCCGAACTAGCGGGGGGGCCAATGAGCAGTTCTTC. Translation: CASSARTSGGANEQFF.

This clonotype has ten or more counts. The chain combines TRBV7-2 with TRBJ2-7, with TRBD2 matching 7 bases. After removal of 1 base from V and 2 bases from J, the junction contained 8 bases not matched to a gene. CDR1 and CDR2 (germline): SGHTA, FQGNSA. This CDR3 spans 16 amino acids. CDR3 protein: CASSLGGGPQAYEQYF. The CDR3 DNA is TGTGCCAGCAGCTTAGGCGGGGGACCCCAGGCCTACGAGCAGTACTTC.